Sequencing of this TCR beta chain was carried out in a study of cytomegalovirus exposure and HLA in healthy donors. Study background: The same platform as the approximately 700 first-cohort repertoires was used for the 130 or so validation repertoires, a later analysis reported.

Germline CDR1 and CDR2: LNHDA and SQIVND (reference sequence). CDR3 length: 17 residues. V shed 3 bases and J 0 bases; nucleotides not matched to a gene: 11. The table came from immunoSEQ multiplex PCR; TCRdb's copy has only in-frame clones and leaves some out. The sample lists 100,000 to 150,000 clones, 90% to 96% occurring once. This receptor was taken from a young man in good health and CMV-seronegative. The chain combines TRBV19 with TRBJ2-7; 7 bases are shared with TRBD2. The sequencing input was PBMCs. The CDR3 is CASSMTGLGPFSYEQYF. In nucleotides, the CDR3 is TGTGCCAGTAGTATGACCGGACTAGGCCCCTTCTCCTACGAGCAGTACTTC.